These 5 T cell receptor beta chains came from one sample sequenced in a study of tissue T cells after allogeneic stem cell transplantation. The sample's time point: mouse harvest day 14 after allogeneic transplant. Each mouse received 10^7 T-cell-depleted marrow cells plus 10^6 splenic CD5+ T cells by tail vein. Clones were read by immunoSEQ multiplex PCR, and TCRdb kept only the in-frame ones, dropping some. The sample consists of 4,000 to 4,500 clones, about half of them appearing once. Sequenced sample: lymph node tissue. Source of these receptors: a female BALB/c mouse given C57BL/6 T cells with graft-versus-host disease after an allogeneic hematopoietic cell transplant.

In regard to this clone: Mouse germline and gene names are used. The missing CDR3 end, 1 residue past where the read stops, is filled in from the germline J gene. The sample carries other DNA sequences with the same CDR3. The chain carries TRBV4 and TRBJ2-7; D tentatively fits TRBD1 or TRBD2 (5 bases each). CDR1 and CDR2 from the germline V gene are LGHDT and YNNKQL (reference sequence). This CDR3 has 13 residues. V lost 5 bases and J 0 bases, leaving 8 bases between the germline ends. The CDR3 DNA, read in part, is TGTGCCAGCAGCCCTGGGACCTCCTATGAACAGTAC. As protein: CASSPGTSYEQY. The entire CDR3 protein reads CASSPGTSYEQYF.

As for this clone: The listed genes are named as in mouse. The read stops 1 residue short of the end of the CDR3; the missing end is completed from the germline J gene. This sequence joins TRBV16 and TRBJ2-7; TRBD2 matches at 11 bases. This CDR3 spans 14 amino acids. V shed 3 bases, J shed 4 bases, and the junction held 2 bases outside the gene matches. Germline loops: CDR1 SGHSA, CDR2 FRNQAP. The DNA read from the CDR3 is TGTGCAAGCAGCTTGACTGGGGGGGGGTATGAACAGTAC. This translates into CASSLTGGGYEQY. The full CDR3 is CASSLTGGGYEQYF.

In regard to this clone: The gene symbols are mouse symbols. The read finishes 1 residue shy of the CDR3 end, and the germline J gene is used to complete it. V and J are TRBV26 and TRBJ2-7, with unresolved D. Germline V gene sequence: CDR1 KGHPV, CDR2 FQNQEV (reference sequence). The CDR3 totals 13 residues. V was trimmed by 2 bases and J by 0 bases, leaving 5 bases between them. CDR3 DNA (partial): TGTGCCAGCAGTCTGGGGGTCTCCTATGAACAGTAC. This translates into CASSLGVSYEQY. The entire CDR3 protein reads CASSLGVSYEQYF.

Comments on this clone: Mouse germline and gene names are used. With the read ending 1 residue before the CDR3 end, the germline J gene is used to fill in that end. The chain carries TRBV3 and TRBJ2-7, with 8 nucleotides matching TRBD2. Unmatched junction bases numbered 3, after V lost 2 bases and J lost 3 bases. The CDR3 has 14 amino acids. The germline CDR1 and CDR2 sequences are SNHLY and FYNGKV (reference sequence). Partial CDR3 DNA: TGTGCCAGCAGCTTAAAACTGGGGGTCTATGAACAGTAC. Its protein is CASSLKLGVYEQY. The complete CDR3 protein is CASSLKLGVYEQYF.

As to this clone: Gene names and germline refer to mouse. The read ends 1 residue early relative to the CDR3; the germline J gene fills the gap. Other DNA variants within this sample encode the same CDR3. V gene TRBV3 combines with J gene TRBJ2-4, with D perhaps matching TRBD1 (6 bases). CDR1 SNHLY and CDR2 FYNGKV come from the germline V gene (reference sequence). Deletions cut 5 bases from V and 0 bases from J, with 9 bases between. There are 14 residues in the CDR3. The CDR3 loop reads CASSPGQSQNTLYF. Incomplete CDR3 DNA: TGTGCCAGCAGCCCGGGACAAAGTCAAAACACCTTGTAC.